These 27 T cell receptor beta chains share one sample of origin, sequenced in a study of regulatory T cells in long-lasting Graves disease. Building of the TCR beta libraries involved iRepertoire HTBI primers and Arm-PCR of CDR3 regions. TCRdb independently ran MiXCR on the multiplex PCR reads; one entry per CDR3 protein. The table shows a few hundred thousand distinct CDR3 sequences, with less than 25% occurring only once. The time point: persistent/refractory GD, antithyroid drugs over 5 years with positive TRAb. Preparation of the TCR library used RNA extracted from PBMCs. Sequenced here: peripheral blood mononuclear cells (PBMCs), sampled when the disease was refractory, from a patient treated with antithyroid drugs. The receptor set was obtained from a female donor with Graves disease.

This clonotype was recorded only once. The V call is TRBV29-1, the J call TRBJ2-1, with D possibly being TRBD2 (6 bases). CDR1 SQVTM and CDR2 ANQGSEA come from the germline V gene. The CDR3 is made up of 13 amino acids. V was shortened by 5 bases and J by 1 base, with 9 bases between the two germline ends. CDR3 DNA sequence: TGCAGCGTTTACGCGGGGTCCTACAATGAGCAGTTCTTC. Its translation is CSVYAGSYNEQFF.

This clonotype was seen many times. V is TRBV2 and J is TRBJ1-2; possibly TRBD1 for D (5 bases). V was pared by 4 bases and J by 3 bases, with 15 bases between. The CDR3 runs 15 residues. The germline CDR1 and CDR2 sequences are SNHLY and FYNNEI. CDR3 loop: CASSVRRGIDYGYTF. In DNA, the CDR3 is TGTGCCAGCAGTGTTCGGAGGGGAATCGACTATGGCTACACCTTC.

This clonotype was observed a handful of times. The chain joins TRBV5-1 to TRBJ2-2; D remains unclear. CDR1 and CDR2 (germline): SGHRS, YFSETQ. V lost 4 bases and J 2 bases, leaving 9 bases between the germline ends. This CDR3 is 14 amino acids long. This CDR3 reads CASSLAPNTGELFF. CDR3 nucleotide sequence: TGCGCCAGCAGCCTCGCCCCTAACACCGGGGAGCTGTTTTTT.

For this clonotype: One junction end disagrees with the germline gene, perhaps due to a read error. The chain is built from TRBV4-1 and TRBJ2-7; the D gene could be TRBD1 or TRBD2 (5 bases each). This CDR3 has 15 residues. Germline CDR1 reads MGHRA; CDR2 reads YSYEKL. This CDR3 reads CASSPGTVGSNEQYF. Here the CDR3 DNA reads TGCGCCAGCAGCCCGGGGACGGTAGGCTCCAACGAGCAGTACTTC.

This clonotype was found a few times. The CDR3 region has the DNA TGTGCCAGCATCCCTCAGGGATCTGATGGTGGTACTGAAGCTTTCTTT. Protein product: CASIPQGSDGGTEAFF. V usage is TRBV19 and J usage is TRBJ1-1; tentatively, D is TRBD1 (5 bases). The germline V and J ends were trimmed by 9 bases and 5 bases, with 25 bases remaining between them. Per the germline V gene, CDR1 is LNHDA and CDR2 is SQIVND (reference sequence). The CDR3 extends over 16 amino acids.

The chain uses TRBV27 and TRBJ2-7; D is uncertain. This CDR3 has 15 residues. Germline assignment: CDR1 MNHEY and CDR2 SMNVEV (reference sequence). Trimming pared 0 bases from V and 3 bases from J, leaving 12 bases between. This chain's CDR3 is CASSLSPSGDYEQYF. CDR3 DNA sequence: TGTGCCAGCAGTTTATCGCCATCAGGAGACTACGAGCAGTACTTC.

This clonotype was counted at least ten times. The chain is built from TRBV29-1 and TRBJ1-2; D is perhaps TRBD1 (6 bases). The CDR3 loop spans 12 amino acids. Germline CDR1 and CDR2: SQVTM and ANQGSEA. The ends were cut back, 3 bases at V and 4 bases at J, with 9 bases in the middle. The DNA of the CDR3 is TGCAGCGTTGAGGGGACACCCTATGGCTACACCTTC. Amino acids: CSVEGTPYGYTF.

This clonotype has ten or more counts. This chain links TRBV7-2 with TRBJ2-5; 7 nucleotides agree with TRBD2. This CDR3 comprises 14 residues. Germline-derived CDR1 and CDR2 are SGHTA and FQGNSA. The trim removed 7 bases at V and 5 bases at J, leaving 10 bases unmatched. The CDR3 DNA reads as TGTGCCAGCAATTTCGGAGCGGGGCTCGAGACCCAGTACTTC. It translates to CASNFGAGLETQYF.

The table lists this clonotype with many counts. This chain links TRBV27 with TRBJ2-7; a weak D match, TRBD1 (5 bases). V was trimmed by 8 bases and J by 6 bases, leaving 41 bases between them. Germline-derived CDR1 and CDR2 are MNHEY and SMNVEV (reference sequence). This CDR3 has 21 amino acids. The CDR3 sequence: CASPRMSPDDYRFPPRGEQYF. The CDR3 DNA reads TGTGCCAGCCCTCGAATGTCCCCGGACGATTACAGGTTCCCACCTCGTGGCGAGCAGTACTTC.

There are many counts of this clonotype. Sequence at one end of the junction differs from germline and may be a read error. V and J are TRBV2 and TRBJ2-5; TRBD2 agrees at 7 bases. Germline V CDR1 and CDR2: SNHLY, FYNNEI. This CDR3 comprises 13 residues. CDR3: CASSEALRDYGSF. The CDR3, as DNA: TGTGCCAGCAGTGAAGCGCTTAGGGACTACGGAAGCTTC.

This clonotype was found a few times. The J gene is TRBJ2-7, the V gene TRBV20-1, with D possibly matching TRBD2 (5 bases). CDR3 length: 15 residues. Trimming removed 6 bases from V and 0 bases from J, with 18 bases in between. The germline CDR1 and CDR2 sequences are DFQATT and SNEGSKA (reference sequence). CDR3 sequence: CSASPTSGASYEQYF. CDR3 DNA: TGCAGTGCCTCCCCCACGAGCGGAGCCTCCTACGAGCAGTACTTC.

This clonotype was observed a few times. The chain joins TRBV30 to TRBJ2-5, with a possible D match to TRBD1 (6 bases). Trimming took 5 bases from V and 2 from J, leaving 9 bases between them. Germline values: CDR1 GTSNPN, CDR2 SVGIG (reference sequence). The CDR3 is 12 amino acids. The CDR3 loop is CAWGQTQETQYF. In DNA, the CDR3 is TGTGCCTGGGGACAGACTCAAGAGACCCAGTACTTC.

The chain carries TRBV18 and TRBJ2-5; unclear D gene. This CDR3 is built from 15 residues. CDR1 and CDR2 (germline): KGHSH, LQKENI. V lost 1 base to trimming and J lost 1 base, with 10 bases between them. The CDR3 protein is CASSPQRGSQETQYF. CDR3 in DNA: TGTGCCAGCTCACCACAGCGTGGGTCCCAAGAGACCCAGTACTTC.

This sequence joins TRBV4-1 and TRBJ1-2, with TRBD1 as a possible D gene (5 bases). There are 15 residues in the CDR3. CDR1 MGHRA and CDR2 YSYEKL come from the germline V gene. The V and J ends lost 1 base and 1 base respectively, with 10 bases between them. The CDR3 coding sequence is TGCGCCAGCAGCCAAGCTGGGGCCGATAACTATGGCTACACCTTC. It encodes CASSQAGADNYGYTF.

With regard to this clonotype: Being one base from a much bigger clone, this may be a read error. V usage is TRBV6-2 or TRBV6-3 and J usage is TRBJ2-7; 7 bases are shared with TRBD1. Germline V gives CDR1 MNHEY, CDR2 SVGEGT. This CDR3 has 15 residues. CDR3 region: CASSTDRRSSYKQYF. CDR3 DNA: TGTGCCAGCAGCACGGACAGGAGGAGCTCCTACAAGCAGTACTTC.

This clonotype came up a few times. The chain is built from TRBV30 and TRBJ1-1, with D possibly being TRBD1 (6 bases). Germline loops: CDR1 GTSNPN, CDR2 SVGIG (reference sequence). The CDR3 runs 16 residues. V lost 7 bases to trimming and J lost 4 bases, with 25 bases between them. In DNA, the CDR3 is TGTGCCTACCCCACCCCGACGGGGGCGCCGTGCACTGAAGCTTTCTTT. Translated: CAYPTPTGAPCTEAFF.

In its sample, this clonotype was seen many times. The V and J genes are TRBV30 and TRBJ1-4, with D perhaps TRBD1 (5 bases). The CDR3 covers 12 residues. V lost 4 bases to trimming and J lost 8 bases, with 11 bases between them. Germline lookup yields CDR1 GTSNPN and CDR2 SVGIG (reference sequence). The CDR3 DNA follows: TGTGCCTGGAATAGACAGTTCGAAAAACTGTTTTTT. The encoded protein is CAWNRQFEKLFF.

The J gene is TRBJ2-5, the V gene TRBV5-1, with a weak D call TRBD2 (6 bases). This CDR3 is 17 amino acids long. The germline V gene has CDR1 SGHRS and CDR2 YFSETQ. Trimming shortened V by 2 bases and J by 1 base, and 18 bases separated the two germline ends. The CDR3 sequence is CASSFIRGGLSQETQYF. Here the CDR3 DNA reads TGCGCCAGCAGCTTTATTAGGGGAGGCCTTTCCCAAGAGACCCAGTACTTC.

The chain has TRBV7-3 and TRBJ2-4; TRBD2 aligns across 10 bases. The CDR3 spans 21 residues. V lost 0 bases to trimming and J lost 0 bases; unmatched junction nucleotides: 14. The V gene's germline CDR1 is SGHTA and CDR2 FQGTGA. CDR3 nucleotides: TGTGCCAGCAGCTTAACGCGGCTAGCGGGAGCTGAAGTGCTAGCCAAAAACATTCAGTACTTC. Encoded protein: CASSLTRLAGAEVLAKNIQYF.

The chain links TRBV3-1 to TRBJ1-4; D is perhaps TRBD1 (5 bases). The CDR3 loop spans 16 amino acids. V gave up 0 bases and J gave up 8 bases, with 16 bases separating them. The germline gives CDR1 LGHDT, CDR2 YNNKEL (reference sequence). CDR3 sequence (DNA): TGTGCCAGCAGCCAAGATTTACGAGGGACTTGGGAAAAACTGTTTTTT. Encoded protein: CASSQDLRGTWEKLFF.

A remark on this clonotype: This may be a read error: a much more frequent sequence differs by one nucleotide. Lacking the conserved final phenylalanine or tryptophan, this CDR3 likely reflects a read error. J is TRBJ1-2 and V is TRBV6-1, with D uncertain. CDR1 and CDR2 (germline): MNHNS, SASEGT. The CDR3 has 13 amino acids. Deletions cut 5 bases from V and 6 bases from J, with 13 bases between. CDR3 sequence reads: CASSTSRLDGYTL. The CDR3 nucleotides are TGTGCCAGCAGTACATCTAGATTGGATGGCTACACCCTC.

The J gene is TRBJ2-2, the V gene TRBV7-2; D is undetermined. Trimming left V 3 bases short and J 1 base short, with 6 bases between. Per germline, CDR1 SGHTA and CDR2 FQGNSA. The CDR3 runs to 14 residues. This CDR3 reads CASSFERNTGELFF. CDR3 sequence (DNA): TGTGCCAGCAGCTTTGAACGGAACACCGGGGAGCTGTTTTTT.

Comment on this clonotype: A clone one base away is much larger, so this may be a read error. The CDR3 does not end in the conserved phenylalanine or tryptophan, so this is likely a read error. The gene calls are TRBV6-1 and TRBJ1-1; possible D gene TRBD1, 6 bases. Germline values: CDR1 MNHNS, CDR2 SASEGT. The CDR3 spans 13 residues. Trimming took 7 bases from V and 1 from J, leaving 10 bases between them. The DNA for the CDR3 is TGTGCCAGCAACCAGGACAGGAACACTGAAGCTTTCCTT. This codes for CASNQDRNTEAFL.

This clonotype was seen more than once but under ten times. This chain links TRBV29-1 with TRBJ1-3; no reliable D call. Between the trimmed V and J ends, which lost 3 bases and 5 bases, there was a span of 11 bases. Germline CDR1 and CDR2: SQVTM and ANQGSEA. The CDR3 totals 13 residues. The DNA of the CDR3 is TGCAGCGTTGAGGGTGGGCCACGAAACACCATATATTTT. It specifies CSVEGGPRNTIYF.

Only a few counts were recorded for this clonotype. This chain joins TRBV6-1 and TRBJ1-2; weak D call: TRBD1 (5 bases). Germline CDR1 MNHNS, CDR2 SASEGT. V was trimmed by 4 bases and J by 6 bases, leaving 12 bases between them. The CDR3 is 13 amino acids. CDR3 protein: CASSGARGDGYTF. DNA for the CDR3: TGTGCCAGCAGTGGGGCACGGGGGGATGGCTACACCTTC.

This clonotype has just a few counts. Germline is not matched at one junction end, which may reflect a read error. The chain recombines TRBV7-7 with TRBJ2-2, with D perhaps TRBD2 (5 bases). The CDR3 consists of 14 residues. Germline V gene sequence: CDR1 SSHAT, CDR2 FNYEAQ (reference sequence). CDR3 protein: CASSFSGSSGELFF. The CDR3 DNA is TGTGCTAGCAGCTTTAGTGGGAGTTCCGGGGAGCTGTTTTTT. The full variable domain, completed using reference TRBV7-7 and TRBJ2-2, is GAGVSQSPRYKVTKRGQDVTLRCDPISSHATLYWYQQALGQGPEFLTYFNYEAQPDKSGLPSDRFSAERPEGSISTLTIQRTEQRDSAMYRCASSFSGSSGELFFGEGSRLTVL.

The chain employs TRBV12-3 or TRBV12-4 and TRBJ1-2; D possibly corresponds to TRBD1 (6 bases). The V end lost 5 bases, the J end lost 10 bases, and 17 bases lay between the germline ends. This CDR3 contains 13 residues. This CDR3 reads CASSPSGPGDYTF. CDR3 sequence (DNA): TGTGCCAGCAGTCCGAGCGGTCCAGGGGACTACACCTTC.